The T cell receptor (beta chain) described here comes from a study of regulatory T cells in long-lasting Graves disease. Time point given: persistent/refractory GD, antithyroid drugs over 5 years with positive TRAb. After RNA was extracted from PBMCs, the TCR library was made from it. A roughly 8.6-milliliter sample of peripheral blood was drawn into EDTA tubes. General observations from the study: Sharing of public clonotypes was greater in persistent patients (about 2,500) than in new patients (around 930).

The authors built TCR beta libraries using iRepertoire HTBI primers and Arm-PCR of CDR3 regions. Original data processing: Identification yielded 55 to 75 TRBV and 11 to 15 TRBJ segments across samples. TCRdb passed the multiplex PCR reads through MiXCR, listing each CDR3 protein once. The V and J calls were not made by the authors but by TCRdb's processing. The data show roughly 400,000 distinct CDR3 sequences, roughly 20% seen once. Trimming took 8 bases from V and 2 from J, leaving 9 bases between them. The CDR3 totals 12 residues. Germline CDR1 reads LNHDA; CDR2 reads SQIVND (reference sequence). This clonotype came up a few times. As yet, its antigen is unknown.

V is TRBV19 and J is TRBJ1-1, with a weak D call TRBD1 (6 bases). The TCR originated in a female donor with Graves disease. The material sequenced was peripheral blood mononuclear cells (PBMCs), taken when the disease was refractory, from a patient treated with antithyroid drugs. The CDR3 region is CASLRGNTEAFF. The CDR3, as DNA: TGTGCCAGTCTCAGGGGTAACACTGAAGCTTTCTTT.